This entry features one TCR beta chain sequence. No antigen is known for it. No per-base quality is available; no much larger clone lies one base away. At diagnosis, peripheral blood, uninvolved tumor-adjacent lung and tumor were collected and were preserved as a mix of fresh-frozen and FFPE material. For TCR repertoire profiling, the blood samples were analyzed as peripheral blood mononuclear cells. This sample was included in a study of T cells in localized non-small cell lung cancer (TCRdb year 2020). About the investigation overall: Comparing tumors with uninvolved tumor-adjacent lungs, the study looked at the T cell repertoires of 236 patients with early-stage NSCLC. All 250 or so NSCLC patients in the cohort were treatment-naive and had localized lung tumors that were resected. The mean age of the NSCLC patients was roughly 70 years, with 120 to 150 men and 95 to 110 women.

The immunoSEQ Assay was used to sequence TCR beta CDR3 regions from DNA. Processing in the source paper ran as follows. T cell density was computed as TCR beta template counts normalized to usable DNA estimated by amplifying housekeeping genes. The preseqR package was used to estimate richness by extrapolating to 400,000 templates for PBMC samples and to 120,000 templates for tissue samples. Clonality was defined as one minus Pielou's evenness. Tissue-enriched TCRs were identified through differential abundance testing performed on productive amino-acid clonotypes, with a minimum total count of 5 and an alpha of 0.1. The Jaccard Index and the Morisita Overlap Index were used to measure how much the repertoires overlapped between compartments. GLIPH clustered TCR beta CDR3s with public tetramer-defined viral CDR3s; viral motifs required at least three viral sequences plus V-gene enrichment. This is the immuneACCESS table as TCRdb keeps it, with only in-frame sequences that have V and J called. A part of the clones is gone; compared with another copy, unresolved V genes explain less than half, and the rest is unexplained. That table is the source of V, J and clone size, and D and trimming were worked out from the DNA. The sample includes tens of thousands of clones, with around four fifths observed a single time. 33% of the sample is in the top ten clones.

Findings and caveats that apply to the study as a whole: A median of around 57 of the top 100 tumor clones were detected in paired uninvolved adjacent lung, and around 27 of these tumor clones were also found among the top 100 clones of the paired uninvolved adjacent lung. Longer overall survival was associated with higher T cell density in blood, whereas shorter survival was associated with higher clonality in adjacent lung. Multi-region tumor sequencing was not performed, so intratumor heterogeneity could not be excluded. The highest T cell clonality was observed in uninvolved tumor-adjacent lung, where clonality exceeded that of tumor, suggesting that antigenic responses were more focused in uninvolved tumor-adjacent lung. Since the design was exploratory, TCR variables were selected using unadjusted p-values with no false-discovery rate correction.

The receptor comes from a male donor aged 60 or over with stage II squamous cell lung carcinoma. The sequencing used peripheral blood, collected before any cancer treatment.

The nucleotide sequence reads TGTGCCAGCAGTTTCGGGGTCATGGGGAATGAAAAACTGTTTTTT. This codes for CASSFGVMGNEKLFF. The chain employs TRBV27 and TRBJ1-4, with no confidently assigned D gene. Taken from cysteine to phenylalanine, the CDR3 has 15 residues. Of all the DNA, just the CDR3 is kept, 45 bases in frame from base 1. The germline V gene (reference sequence) supplies CDR1 MNHEY and CDR2 SMNVEV. Trimming takes 3 bases from V and 5 bases from J, and the germline ends sit 13 bases apart.